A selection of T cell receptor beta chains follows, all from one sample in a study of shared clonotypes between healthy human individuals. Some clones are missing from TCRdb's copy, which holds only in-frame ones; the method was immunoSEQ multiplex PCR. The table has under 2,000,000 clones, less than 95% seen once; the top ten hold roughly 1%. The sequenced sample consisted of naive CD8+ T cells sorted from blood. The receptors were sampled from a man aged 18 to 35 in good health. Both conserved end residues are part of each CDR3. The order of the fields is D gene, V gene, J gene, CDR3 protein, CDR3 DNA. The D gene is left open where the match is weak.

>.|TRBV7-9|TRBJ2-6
CASSHNDGAGANVLTF
TGTGCCAGCAGCCACAACGACGGCGCTGGGGCCAACGTCCTGACTTTC
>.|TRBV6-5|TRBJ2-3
CASSPWNSDTQYF
TGTGCCAGCAGCCCCTGGAACTCAGATACGCAGTATTTT
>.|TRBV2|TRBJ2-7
CASSEAHDYEQYF
TGTGCCAGCAGTGAAGCGCACGACTACGAGCAGTACTTC
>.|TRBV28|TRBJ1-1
CASSLAGGNTEAFF
TGTGCCAGCTCCCTTGCGGGCGGGAACACTGAAGCTTTCTTT
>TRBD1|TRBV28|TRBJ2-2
CASSLWDRPVGELFF
TGTGCCAGCAGTTTATGGGACAGGCCTGTGGGGGAGCTGTTTTTT
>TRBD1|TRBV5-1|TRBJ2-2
CASSLDRTGADGELFF
TGCGCCAGCAGCTTGGATAGGACAGGCGCGGACGGGGAGCTGTTTTTT
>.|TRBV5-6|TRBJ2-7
CASSLGDNYYEQYF
TGTGCCAGCAGCTTGGGGGACAACTACTACGAGCAGTACTTC
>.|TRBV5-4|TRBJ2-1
CASSLAGGGYNEQFF
TGTGCCAGCAGCTTAGCGGGTGGGGGGTACAATGAGCAGTTCTTC
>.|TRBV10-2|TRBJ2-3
CASGELLAQYF
TGCGCCAGCGGGGAACTTCTTGCGCAGTATTTT
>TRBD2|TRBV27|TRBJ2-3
CASSPGTSGSTDTQYF
TGTGCCAGCAGTCCCGGGACTAGCGGGAGCACAGATACGCAGTATTTT
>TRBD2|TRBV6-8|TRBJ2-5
CASDLAGGGGTQYF
TGTGCCAGCGATCTAGCGGGGGGCGGAGGAACCCAGTACTTC
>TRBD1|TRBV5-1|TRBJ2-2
CASSMDRHGELFF
TGCGCCAGCAGCATGGACAGGCACGGGGAGCTGTTTTTT